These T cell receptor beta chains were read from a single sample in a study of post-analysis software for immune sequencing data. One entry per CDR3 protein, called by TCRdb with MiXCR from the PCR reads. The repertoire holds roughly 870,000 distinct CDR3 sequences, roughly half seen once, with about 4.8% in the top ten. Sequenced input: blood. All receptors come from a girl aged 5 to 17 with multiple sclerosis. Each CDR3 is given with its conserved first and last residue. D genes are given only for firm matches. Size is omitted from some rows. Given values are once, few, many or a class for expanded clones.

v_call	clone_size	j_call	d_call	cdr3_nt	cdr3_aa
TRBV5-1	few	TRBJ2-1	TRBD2	TGCGCCAGCAGCTTCGGGACTAGCTTTAACGAGCAGTTCTTC	CASSFGTSFNEQFF
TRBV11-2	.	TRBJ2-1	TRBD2	TGTGCCAGCAGCCAGTGGCTAGCGGGAGGGCCATTCGAGCAGTTCTTC	CASSQWLAGGPFEQFF
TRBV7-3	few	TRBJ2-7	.	TGTGCCAGCAGCCTACTCGGCAGGAATTACGAGCAGTACTTC	CASSLLGRNYEQYF
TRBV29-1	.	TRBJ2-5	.	TGCAGTGTTGATAAGAGCGGCCGTCAAGAGACCCAGTACTTC	CSVDKSGRQETQYF
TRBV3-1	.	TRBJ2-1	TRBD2	TGTGCCAGCAGCCGCCGGGCTAGCGGGACCCCGGGCGGTGAGCAGTTCTTC	CASSRRASGTPGGEQFF
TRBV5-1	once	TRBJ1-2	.	TGCGCCAACAGCTGGTTGGGGGATGCCAACTATGGCTACACCTTC	CANSWLGDANYGYTF
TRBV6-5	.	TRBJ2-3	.	TGTGCCAGCAGTTACTCGACCTTAGGGACAGATACGCAGTATTTT	CASSYSTLGTDTQYF
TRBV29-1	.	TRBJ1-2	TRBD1	TGCAGCGTTGTTGCGGGACAGGACCTCTACACCTTC	CSVVAGQDLYTF
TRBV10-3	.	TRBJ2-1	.	TGTGCCATCAGGGGGACTTCCCGGAATGAGCAGTTCTTC	CAIRGTSRNEQFF
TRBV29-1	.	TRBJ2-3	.	TGCAGCGTAGGGAGCGGAGATACGCAGTATTTT	CSVGSGDTQYF
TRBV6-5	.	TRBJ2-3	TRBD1	TGTACCAGCAGTTCCGGACAGGGTAGCGCAGATACGCAGTATTTT	CTSSSGQGSADTQYF
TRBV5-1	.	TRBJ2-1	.	TGTGCCAGCAGCTTAGTCGAGGGAAATGAGCAGTTCTTC	CASSLVEGNEQFF
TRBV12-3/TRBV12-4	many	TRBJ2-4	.	TGTGCCAGCAGTTTATCCTTAGCCAAAAACATTCAGTACTTC	CASSLSLAKNIQYF
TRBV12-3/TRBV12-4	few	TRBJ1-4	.	TGTGCCAGCAGTTTACGACAGACTAATGAAAAACTGTTTTTT	CASSLRQTNEKLFF
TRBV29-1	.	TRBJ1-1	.	TGCAGCGCGGGCGGGATGAACACTGAAGCTTTCTTT	CSAGGMNTEAFF
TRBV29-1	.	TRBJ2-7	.	TGCAGCGGCGGGACCGAACCCTACGAGCAGTACTTC	CSGGTEPYEQYF
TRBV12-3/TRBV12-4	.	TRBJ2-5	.	TGTGCCAGCAGGCACAGGGACCAAGAGACCCAGTACTTC	CASRHRDQETQYF
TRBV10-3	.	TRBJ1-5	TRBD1	TGTGCCATCAGTGAGTTCGGACAGGGGGCGAATCAGCCCCAGCATTTT	CAISEFGQGANQPQHF
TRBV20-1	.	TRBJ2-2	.	TGCAGTGCTAGAGCTGCGCCGGCAGGGGAGCTGTTTTTT	CSARAAPAGELFF
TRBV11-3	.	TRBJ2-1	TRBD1	TGTGCCAGCAGCTTAGGGGACAGGCTGAATACCTACAATGAGCAGTTCTTC	CASSLGDRLNTYNEQFF
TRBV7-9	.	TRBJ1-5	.	TGTGCCAGCAGCTTGTGGGCCGAGGGGGAGTACGGCAATCAGCCCCAGCATTTT	CASSLWAEGEYGNQPQHF
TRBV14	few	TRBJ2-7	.	TGTGCCAGCAGCATCACCGGGACTCCGACGGGCGAGCAGTACTTC	CASSITGTPTGEQYF
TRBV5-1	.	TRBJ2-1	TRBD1	TGCGCCAGCAGCTTGGGGACAGGGGCGACCCAGTTCTTC	CASSLGTGATQFF
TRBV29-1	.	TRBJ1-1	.	TGCAGCACCCGTCCCTTGAACACTGAAGCTTTCTTT	CSTRPLNTEAFF
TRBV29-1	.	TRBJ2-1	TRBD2	TGCAGCGTTGTGGCTAGCGGGATGTTAGACAATGAGCAGTTCTTC	CSVVASGMLDNEQFF